This TCR beta chain was obtained from a study of OX40 agonist ivuxolimab in advanced cancers. Describing the broader study: Ivuxolimab was a fully human IgG2 agonistic monoclonal antibody targeting the costimulatory receptor OX40 (CD134). In the dose-escalation cohort, approximately 83% of patients were male, and the mean age was approximately 60 years with a range of roughly 20 to 80. Intravenous ivuxolimab was administered to patients every 2 weeks at six dose levels: 0.01, 0.1, 0.3, 1.5, 3 and 10 mg/kg. The paper reports the monotherapy dose-escalation portion (N of about 54 patients) of the phase I ivuxolimab trial. Peripheral TCRbeta sequencing aimed to test whether ivuxolimab altered TCR sequence diversity and caused clonal T-cell expansion. Partial responses were achieved by three dose-escalation patients, of whom one had hepatocellular carcinoma and two had cutaneous melanoma. Of the approximately 54 patients in dose escalation, 19 had hepatocellular carcinoma, some 15 had melanoma, 9 had renal cell carcinoma and 9 had head and neck cancer. Patients were allowed to have had prior anti-PD-1, anti-PD-L1 or anti-CTLA-4 therapy, and roughly 40% of the dose-escalation patients had been treated with checkpoint inhibitors. Overall study outcomes, separate from this receptor: Which antigens the clonally expanded peripheral T cells were specific for was not determined. At doses of 0.1 to 3.0 mg/kg, clonal expansion of both CD4+ and CD8+ blood T cells was observed from baseline to week 6. In partial responders in the 0.1-3.0 mg/kg groups, normalized peripheral clonal expansion was found to be among the lowest, especially among CD8+ T cells. Low levels of normalized T-cell clonal expansion were also shown by some nonresponding patients. After ivuxolimab, expanded clones were on average more numerous among CD8+ T cells than among CD4+ T cells.

Concerning this clone itself: What antigen it recognizes has not been identified. No per-base quality is available; no much larger clone lies one base away.

The trial excluded patients who had a history of autoimmune disease or were on systemic immunosuppression. Peripheral blood for TCR sequencing was drawn from every dose cohort at baseline, at cycle 4 day 1 and at cycle 7 day 1. Samples were obtained from an open-label, multicenter, first-in-human phase I dose-escalation trial of ivuxolimab. Adults with locally advanced or metastatic melanoma, renal cell carcinoma, hepatocellular carcinoma or head and neck squamous cell carcinoma were enrolled in the trial. Before TCR sequencing, CD4+ T cells and CD8+ T cells were sorted from peripheral blood as separate populations. CDR1 and CDR2 are read off the germline V gene (reference sequence) as SEHNR and FQNEAQ. The germline ends are 15 bases apart after V is trimmed by 7 bases and J by 6 bases. There are 14 amino acids in the CDR3, from cysteine to phenylalanine inclusive. This entry keeps only the CDR3 DNA: 42 bases, framed from base 1.

For sequencing of the TCRbeta CDR3 region, genomic DNA was extracted from the sorted cells. The immunoSEQ Assay was used for sequencing of TCRbeta CDR3 regions. TCRdb stores this immuneACCESS table with in-frame sequences only. Part of the clones is absent; in the studies checked, under half of the shortfall reflects unresolved V genes, and no reason is known for the rest. A total of about 83,000 clones appear in this sample, 85% of them only once. Roughly 0.71% of the sample goes to the ten largest clones. In this chain, TRBV7-9 is recombined with TRBJ1-4; no confident D gene assignment can be made. Material: CD4+ or CD8+ T cells sorted from blood, obtained in a trial of the OX40 agonist ivuxolimab. The origin of this receptor is an adult with an advanced solid tumor such as melanoma, head and neck, liver or kidney cancer. The DNA is TGTGCCAGCACCCTCCGGTACGCGGATGAAAAACTGTTTTTT. Translated, this gives CASTLRYADEKLFF.